The sequence of this T cell receptor (beta chain) was determined in a study of CD8+ T cells in alopecia areata. Study-wide context: Twice a day, 5 to 10 mg of oral tofacitinib was administered to treated patients.

The sequencing template was cDNA reverse transcribed from extracted RNA. TCRdb's table, derived via immunoSEQ multiplex PCR, lists solely in-frame clones and lacks some. The sample has 270,000 or so clones; roughly 64% are singletons. Treatment specified: oral pan-JAK inhibitor, 5-10 mg twice daily. V lost 2 bases, J lost 2 bases, and 6 bases stayed unmatched. This CDR3 has 16 amino acids. Germline-derived CDR1 and CDR2 are SQVTM and ANQGSEA. The clonotype comes from a human donor with alopecia areata. The chain carries TRBV29-1 and TRBJ2-3; 11 bases are shared with TRBD2. The starting material was CD4+ T cells sorted from blood, obtained at week 24, from a patient treated with tofacitinib. The CDR3 reads CSVETGTSGITDTQYF. CDR3 bases: TGCAGCGTTGAAACCGGGACTAGCGGAATCACAGATACGCAGTATTTT.